This T cell receptor (beta chain) appears in the sequencing data of a study of CD4 T cells in relation to SARS-CoV-2 and coronaviruses. Whole-study context: After 10 days of antigen culture, PBMC TCR beta CDR3s were sequenced.

TCRdb's copy holds only in-frame clones and misses some; the assay was immunoSEQ multiplex PCR. The table lists 20,000 to 25,000 clones, over 60% of them singletons. Before the COVID-19 pandemic, during about 2010-2018, CD4+ T cells were taken from unexposed donors. Isolation of CD4+ T cells took place after roughly nine days in culture. As cell numbers allowed, unexposed-donor CD4+ T cells faced SARS-CoV-2 S/N and four cold-coronavirus spikes. Of note for this clone: No antigen is known for it.

V lost 5 bases to trimming and J lost 5 bases; unmatched junction nucleotides: 8. The CDR3 contains 16 residues. Germline V gene lookup returns CDR1 SGHTA and CDR2 FQGTGA. The chain combines TRBV7-3 with TRBJ2-2; TRBD2 matches at 10 bases. What was sequenced was CD4+ T cells from PBMCs, cultured in vitro. This TCR derives from a human donor in good health. CDR3 nucleotides: TGTGCCAGCAGCCCGGTAGCGGGAGGTAGTACCGGGGAGCTGTTTTTT. It is translated as CASSPVAGGSTGELFF.